These 25 T cell receptor beta chains were sequenced from one sample in a study of blood T cell repertoires in COVID-19. TCRdb's copy holds only in-frame clones and misses some; the assay was immunoSEQ multiplex PCR. The sample has about 210,000 clones, 70% to 90% seen once. Source material: peripheral blood. The receptors derive from a man aged 45-60 years with COVID-19, enrolled during active disease.

The rearrangement joins TRBV25-1 to TRBJ1-2; D remains ambiguous. Trimming took 6 bases from V and 8 from J, leaving 22 bases between them. CDR1 and CDR2 (germline): MGHDK, SYGVNS. This CDR3 spans 15 amino acids. CDR3 sequence (DNA): TGTGCCAGCAGCCTTTTCCGGACTGCTATGGACGGCTACACCTTC. This encodes CASSLFRTAMDGYTF.

The rearrangement links TRBV4-2 to TRBJ1-6, with TRBD1 as a possible D gene (5 bases). The CDR3 consists of 16 residues. CDR1 is LGHNA, CDR2 YNFKEQ, per germline. V was cut by 0 bases and J by 7 bases, with 13 bases left in between. This CDR3 reads CASSQDLKGWNSPLHF. CDR3 coding DNA: TGTGCCAGCAGCCAAGATCTTAAGGGGTGGAATTCACCCCTCCACTTT.

The sample holds one count of this clone. The rearrangement joins TRBV28 to TRBJ1-1; D is unresolved. The CDR3 runs 11 residues. V lost 5 bases and J lost 3, with 4 bases in between. Germline V lookup: CDR1 MDHEN, CDR2 SYDVKM. The CDR3: CASSQDTEAFF. CDR3 nucleotides: TGTGCCAGCAGTCAGGACACTGAAGCTTTCTTT.

The chain joins TRBV11-2 to TRBJ2-7; the match to TRBD2 covers 8 bases. Trimming removed 6 bases from V and 4 bases from J; junction bases left unmatched: 11. CDR3 length equals 15 residues. Germline values: CDR1 SGHAT, CDR2 FQNNGV. The CDR3 DNA reads TGTGCCAGCAGGCCGAGCGGCGGGGGGCCTTACGAGCAGTACTTC. It specifies CASRPSGGGPYEQYF.

CDR3 nucleotide sequence: TGTGCCAGCAGCCGGACAGGGGTTTTTGACGAGCAGTACTTC. Its protein product is CASSRTGVFDEQYF. The chain couples TRBV27 to TRBJ2-7, with 9 bases identical to TRBD1. Germline V lookup: CDR1 MNHEY, CDR2 SMNVEV (reference sequence). The V segment lost 6 bases and the J segment 5 bases; nucleotides outside the gene matches: 8. The length of the CDR3 is 14 residues.

This chain connects TRBV3-1 (or the pseudogene TRBV3-2) to TRBJ1-3, with D perhaps TRBD1 (6 bases). The CDR3 has 17 amino acids. The germline V and J ends were trimmed by 2 bases and 0 bases, with 14 bases remaining between them. CDR1 and CDR2 from the germline V gene are LGHDT and YNNKEL (reference sequence). CDR3 in amino acids: CASSQFNPGVSGNTIYF. CDR3 in DNA: TGTGCCAGCAGCCAATTTAACCCAGGGGTCTCTGGAAACACCATATATTTT.

The J gene is TRBJ2-3, the V gene TRBV6-4, with TRBD2 identical over 10 bases. Trimming at V came to 6 bases and at J to 2 bases, leaving 11 bases not matched to a gene. Looked up from germline, CDR1 is MRHNA and CDR2 is SNTAGT. CDR3 length equals 17 residues. This CDR3 reads CASSQRASGGATDTQYF. The DNA for the CDR3 is TGTGCCAGCAGCCAAAGAGCGAGCGGGGGGGCCACAGATACGCAGTATTTT.

The J gene is TRBJ1-1, the V gene TRBV27, with D tentatively TRBD1 (6 bases). Trimming cost V 5 bases and J 1 base, with 17 bases left between them. The CDR3 totals 16 residues. The germline V gene encodes CDR1 MNHEY and CDR2 SMNVEV (reference sequence). DNA of the CDR3: TGTGCCAGCAGTCCACCGACTTTGACAGGGAACACTGAAGCTTTCTTT. It yields the protein CASSPPTLTGNTEAFF.

The chain has TRBV14 and TRBJ2-2, with TRBD1 matching over 9 bases. Germline assignment: CDR1 SGHDN and CDR2 FVKESK. Unmatched junction bases numbered 5, after V lost 4 bases and J lost 5 bases. The CDR3 sequence is 15 residues long. The DNA of the CDR3 is TGTGCCAGCAGCCTACAGGGGGCGGGAACCGGGGAGCTGTTTTTT. The encoded protein is CASSLQGAGTGELFF. The full variable domain, its missing parts supplied by reference TRBV14 and TRBJ2-2, is EAGVTQFPSHSVIEKGQTVTLRCDPISGHDNLYWYRRVMGKEIKFLLHFVKESKQDESGMPNNRFLAERTGGTYSTLKVQPAELEDSGVYFCASSLQGAGTGELFFGEGSRLTVL.

The gene calls are TRBV2 and TRBJ1-1, with no clear D. V was trimmed by 4 bases and J by 4 bases, leaving 4 bases between them. Germline CDR1 SNHLY, CDR2 FYNNEI. The CDR3 consists of 11 residues. The CDR3 protein is CASSGPTEAFF. The CDR3 DNA is TGTGCCAGCAGTGGGCCCACTGAAGCTTTCTTT. The full variable domain, in which reference TRBV2 and TRBJ1-1 provide the parts outside the CDR3, is EPEVTQTPSHQVTQMGQEVILRCVPISNHLYFYWYRQILGQKVEFLVSFYNNEISEKSEIFDDQFSVERPDGSNFTLKIRSTKLEDSAMYFCASSGPTEAFFGQGTRLTVV.

The CDR3, as DNA: TGTGCCAGCAGCCCATTTAGCGGGGGTGGTCGCACAGATACGCAGTATTTT. Protein sequence: CASSPFSGGGRTDTQYF. This chain connects TRBV7-2 to TRBJ2-3, with 9 nucleotides matching TRBD2. The germline V gene has CDR1 SGHTA and CDR2 FQGNSA. V was pared by 5 bases and J by 1 base, with 10 bases of the junction left unmatched. CDR3 length: 17 residues.

This clone appeared a single time. J is TRBJ1-4 and V is TRBV19; no definite D call. Germline V gives CDR1 LNHDA, CDR2 SQIVND (reference sequence). Trimming took 5 bases from V and 8 from J, leaving 15 bases between them. CDR3 length equals 14 residues. The CDR3 sequence: CASSPDPGLEKLFF. CDR3 in DNA: TGTGCCAGTAGTCCCGATCCCGGTTTGGAAAAACTGTTTTTT.

This clone has only one observation. The rearrangement links TRBV2 to TRBJ2-1; TRBD2 matches at 10 bases. The V and J ends lost 2 bases and 5 bases, in that order; junction bases with no gene match: 3. Germline assignment: CDR1 SNHLY and CDR2 FYNNEI. The CDR3 has 15 amino acids. The CDR3 sequence is CASSEKRGGNNEQFF. CDR3 sequence (DNA): TGTGCCAGCAGTGAAAAGCGGGGGGGCAACAATGAGCAGTTCTTC.

V usage is TRBV7-2 and J usage is TRBJ2-7; D is unresolved. V was clipped by 5 bases and J by 4 bases, with 12 bases between them. Germline V gene data show CDR1 as SGHTA and CDR2 as FQGNSA. CDR3 length: 13 amino acids. The CDR3 DNA reads TGTGCCAGCAGCACCCTCCAGAAATACGAGCAGTACTTC. Amino acid sequence: CASSTLQKYEQYF. The variable domain in full, with the rest retrieved from reference TRBV7-2 and TRBJ2-7, is GAGVSQSPSNKVTEKGKDVELRCDPISGHTALYWYRQSLGQGLEFLIYFQGNSAPDKSGLPSDRFSAERTGGSVSTLTIQRTQQEDSAVYLCASSTLQKYEQYFGPGTRLTVT.

The rearrangement joins TRBV3-1 (or the pseudogene TRBV3-2) to TRBJ2-3; D might be TRBD2 (5 bases). Germline V gives CDR1 LGHDT, CDR2 YNNKEL (reference sequence). Trimming removed 0 bases at V and 11 bases at J, with 15 bases between. The CDR3 covers 14 residues. The CDR3 spells CASSQDLQREGQYF. The CDR3 region has the DNA TGTGCCAGCAGCCAAGATTTGCAGCGCGAGGGGCAGTATTTT.

The chain is built from TRBV18 and TRBJ2-3, with TRBD2 matching over 13 bases. CDR1 is KGHSH, CDR2 LQKENI, per germline. The CDR3 is 19 residues long. The V gene end was trimmed by 3 bases and the J gene end by 1 base; junction bases not matched to a gene: 10. The CDR3 nucleotides read TGTGCCAGCTCACCCGGACTAGCGGGGGATAGTGTTGGCACAGATACGCAGTATTTT. This codes for CASSPGLAGDSVGTDTQYF.

This rearrangement joins TRBV19 to TRBJ1-4, with TRBD1 identical over 7 bases. Trimming took 7 bases from V and 2 from J; bases not matched to a gene: 7. Germline CDR1 and CDR2: LNHDA and SQIVND (reference sequence). CDR3 length: 15 amino acids. The CDR3 DNA sequence: TGTGCCAGTAAGAGGGGGCAAGGGACTAATGAAAAACTGTTTTTT. Protein sequence: CASKRGQGTNEKLFF.

The chain uses TRBV20-1 and TRBJ1-4; D ambiguous. The V gene lost 3 bases and the J gene lost 6 bases, with 5 bases spanning the gap. Germline CDR1 DFQATT, CDR2 SNEGSKA (reference sequence). This CDR3 spans 11 amino acids. The CDR3 loop reads CSASRDEKLFF. The CDR3 bases are TGCAGTGCTAGCCGGGATGAAAAACTGTTTTTT.

The chain is built from TRBV19 and TRBJ1-2; TRBD1 is a possible D gene (5 bases). Between the trimmed V and J ends, which lost 7 bases and 5 bases, there was a span of 17 bases. Germline CDR1 reads LNHDA; CDR2 reads SQIVND (reference sequence). The CDR3 has 14 amino acids. The CDR3 spells CASTEQGFSYGYTF. The CDR3 coding sequence is TGTGCCAGTACAGAGCAGGGTTTCAGTTATGGCTACACCTTC.

V is TRBV28 and J is TRBJ1-6; tentatively, D is TRBD1 (5 bases). The germline V and J ends were trimmed by 6 bases and 6 bases, with 18 bases remaining between them. The CDR3 length is 16 residues. Looked up from germline, CDR1 is MDHEN and CDR2 is SYDVKM. CDR3 coding DNA: TGTGCCAGCAGCCAAGCCGGGACTAATCTTAATTCACCCCTCCACTTT. It codes for CASSQAGTNLNSPLHF.

V gene TRBV7-9 combines with J gene TRBJ2-1; weak D call: TRBD1 (6 bases). Between the trimmed V and J ends, which lost 0 bases and 8 bases, there was a span of 8 bases. The CDR3 extends over 13 amino acids. CDR1 and CDR2 (germline): SEHNR, FQNEAQ (reference sequence). CDR3 protein: CASSLARGDEQFF. In nucleotides, the CDR3 is TGTGCCAGCAGCTTAGCCAGGGGCGATGAGCAGTTCTTC.

The chain is built from TRBV4-2 and TRBJ2-1; maybe TRBD2 (6 bases). The CDR3 has 16 residues. Germline V lookup: CDR1 LGHNA, CDR2 YNFKEQ. The V end was cut by 1 base, the J end by 2 bases, with 12 bases between. CDR3 sequence (DNA): TGTGCCAGCAGCCAAGGGGCCGGGGGAACCTACAATGAGCAGTTCTTC. It encodes CASSQGAGGTYNEQFF.

This chain connects TRBV3-1 (or the pseudogene TRBV3-2) to TRBJ2-3, with 8 bases matching TRBD1. Germline CDR1 is LGHDT and CDR2 is YNNKEL (reference sequence). The CDR3 is 16 residues long. V shed 4 bases, J shed 4 bases, and the junction held 10 bases outside the gene matches. The CDR3 coding sequence is TGTGCCAGCAGCCCGCGGGACAGGATGATCGCAGATACGCAGTATTTT. Translating gives CASSPRDRMIADTQYF.

The gene calls are TRBV10-3 and TRBJ2-5; a possible D gene is TRBD1 (6 bases). In germline, CDR1 is ENHRY, CDR2 SYGVKD. The CDR3 length is 15 residues. V shed 0 bases and J shed 5 bases, with 13 bases lying between them. The CDR3 protein is CAISESGGLVETQYF. The CDR3 nucleotides are TGTGCCATCAGTGAGTCAGGGGGTTTAGTGGAGACCCAGTACTTC.

This chain links TRBV11-3 with TRBJ1-1; 7 bases map to TRBD1. The CDR3 loop spans 15 amino acids. In germline, CDR1 is SGHNT, CDR2 YENEEA. V shed 8 bases and J 1 base; nucleotides not matched to a gene: 10. The DNA of the CDR3 is TGTGCCAGCCAACAATCCGGGACAGCGAACACTGAAGCTTTCTTT. It encodes CASQQSGTANTEAFF.